This note documents a single TCR beta chain sequence. The data stem from a study of blood T cell repertoires in COVID-19. About the research overall: COVID-19 samples, acute and convalescent, were from the United States, Italy and Spain. In each case, the material was cDNA or gDNA derived from T cells, B-cell-depleted T cells, or PBMCs.

In the study's own analysis: It was from reference gene primer amplification that nucleated cell counts were estimated. Clones were sequenced by immunoSEQ multiplex PCR, and TCRdb holds only the in-frame ones, with some missing. The D gene and trimming were derived from the DNA, and the V and J assignments and clone size from that table. The sample has approximately 92,000 clones, around 81% seen once; the top ten hold 3.4%. The CDR3 is 13 residues long. The V and J ends lost 5 bases and 5 bases, in that order; junction bases with no gene match: 3. The germline gives CDR1 SEHNR, CDR2 FQNEAQ (reference sequence).

The TCR comes from a man aged 50 or older with acute or convalescent COVID-19. The source material was peripheral blood. The chain uses TRBV7-9 and TRBJ1-5, with 7 positions matching TRBD1. CDR3 coding DNA: TGTGCCAGCAGCCCAACAGGGGATCAGCCCCAGCATTTT. Its protein is CASSPTGDQPQHF.